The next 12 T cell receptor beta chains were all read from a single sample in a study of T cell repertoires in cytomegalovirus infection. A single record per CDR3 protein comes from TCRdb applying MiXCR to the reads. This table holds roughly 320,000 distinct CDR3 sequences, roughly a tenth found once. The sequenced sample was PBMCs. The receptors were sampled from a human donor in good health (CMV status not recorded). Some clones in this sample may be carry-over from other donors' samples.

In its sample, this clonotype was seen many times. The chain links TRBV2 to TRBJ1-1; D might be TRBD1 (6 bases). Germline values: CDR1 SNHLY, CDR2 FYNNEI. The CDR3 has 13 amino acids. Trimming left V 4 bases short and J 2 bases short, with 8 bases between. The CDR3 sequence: CASSADRNTEAFF. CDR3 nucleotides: TGTGCCAGCAGTGCGGACAGAAACACTGAAGCTTTCTTT.

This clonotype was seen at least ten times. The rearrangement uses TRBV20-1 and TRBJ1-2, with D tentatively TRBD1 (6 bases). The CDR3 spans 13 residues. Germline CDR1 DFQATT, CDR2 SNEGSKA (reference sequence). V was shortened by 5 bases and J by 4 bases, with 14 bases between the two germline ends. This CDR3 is CSAEGGRAYGYTF. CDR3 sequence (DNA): TGCAGTGCTGAGGGGGGGCGCGCCTATGGCTACACCTTC.

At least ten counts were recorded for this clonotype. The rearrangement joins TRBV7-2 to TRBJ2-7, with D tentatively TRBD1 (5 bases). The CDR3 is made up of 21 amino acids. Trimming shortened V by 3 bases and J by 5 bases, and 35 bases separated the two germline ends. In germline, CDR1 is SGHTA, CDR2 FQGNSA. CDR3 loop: CASSFPKTLQASSPSAHEQYV. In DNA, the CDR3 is TGTGCCAGCAGCTTTCCCAAAACTTTACAGGCGTCTAGTCCTTCGGCCCACGAGCAGTACGTC.

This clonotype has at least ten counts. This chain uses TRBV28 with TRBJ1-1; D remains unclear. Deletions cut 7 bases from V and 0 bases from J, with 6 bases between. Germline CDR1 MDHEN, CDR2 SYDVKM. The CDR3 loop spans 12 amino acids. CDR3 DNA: TGTGCCAGCAAAGAGATGAACACTGAAGCTTTCTTT. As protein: CASKEMNTEAFF.

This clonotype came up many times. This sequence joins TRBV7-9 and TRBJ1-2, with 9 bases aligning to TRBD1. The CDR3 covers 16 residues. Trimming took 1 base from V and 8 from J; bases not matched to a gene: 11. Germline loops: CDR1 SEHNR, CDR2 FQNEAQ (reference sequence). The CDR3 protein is CASSLERGQGNRGYTF. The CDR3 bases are TGTGCCAGCAGCTTAGAGAGGGGACAGGGTAACCGGGGCTACACCTTC.

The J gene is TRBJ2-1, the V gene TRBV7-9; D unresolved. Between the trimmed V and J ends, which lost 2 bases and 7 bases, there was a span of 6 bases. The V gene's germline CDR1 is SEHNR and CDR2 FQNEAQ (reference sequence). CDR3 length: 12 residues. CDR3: CASSLFLNEQFF. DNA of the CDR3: TGTGCCAGCAGCTTATTTTTGAATGAGCAGTTCTTC.

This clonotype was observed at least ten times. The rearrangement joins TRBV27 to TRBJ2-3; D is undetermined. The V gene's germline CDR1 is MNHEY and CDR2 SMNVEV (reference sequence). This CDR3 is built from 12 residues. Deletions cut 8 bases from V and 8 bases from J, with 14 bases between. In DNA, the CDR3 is TGTGCCAGCCGACCGGCCGTTGGTACGCAGTATTTT. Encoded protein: CASRPAVGTQYF.

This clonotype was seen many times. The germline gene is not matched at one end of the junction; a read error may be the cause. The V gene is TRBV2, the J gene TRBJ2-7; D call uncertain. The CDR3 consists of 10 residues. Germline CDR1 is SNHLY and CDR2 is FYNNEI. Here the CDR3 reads CASSEITENF. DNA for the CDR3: TGTGCCAGCAGTGAAATAACTGAGAACTTC.

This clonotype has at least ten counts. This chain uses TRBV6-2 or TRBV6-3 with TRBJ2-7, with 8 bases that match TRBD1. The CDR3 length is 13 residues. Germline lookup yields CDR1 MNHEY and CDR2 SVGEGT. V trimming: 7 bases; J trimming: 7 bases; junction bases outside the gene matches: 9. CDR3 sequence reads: CASNEQGVREQYV. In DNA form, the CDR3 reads TGTGCCAGCAACGAACAGGGGGTAAGAGAGCAGTACGTC.

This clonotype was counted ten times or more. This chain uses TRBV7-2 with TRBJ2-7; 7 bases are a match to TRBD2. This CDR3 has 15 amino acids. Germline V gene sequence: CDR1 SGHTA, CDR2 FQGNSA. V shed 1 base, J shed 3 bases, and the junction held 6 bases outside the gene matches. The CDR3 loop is CASSLELATNYEQYF. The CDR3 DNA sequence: TGTGCCAGCAGCTTAGAACTAGCGACGAACTACGAGCAGTACTTC.

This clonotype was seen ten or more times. CDR3 in amino acids: CASSSRPEAFF. The CDR3 nucleotides read TGTGCCAGCAGCTCCAGGCCAGAAGCTTTCTTT. The J gene is TRBJ1-1, the V gene TRBV11-2; D is uncertain. Germline assignment: CDR1 SGHAT and CDR2 FQNNGV. CDR3 size: 11 residues. The V end lost 4 bases, the J end lost 8 bases, and 8 bases lay between the germline ends. The full variable domain, rest sourced from reference TRBV11-2 and TRBJ1-1, is EAGVAQSPRYKIIEKRQSVAFWCNPISGHATLYWYQQILGQGPKLLIQFQNNGVVDDSQLPKDRFSAERLKGVDSTLKIQPAKLEDSAVYLCASSSRPEAFFGQGTRLTVV.

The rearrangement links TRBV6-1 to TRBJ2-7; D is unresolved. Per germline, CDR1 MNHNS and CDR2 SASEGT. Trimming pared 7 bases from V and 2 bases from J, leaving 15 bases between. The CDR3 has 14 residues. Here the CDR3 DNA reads TGTGCCAGCAAAATTTCGGGCAGTGCCTACGAGCAGTACGTC. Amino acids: CASKISGSAYEQYV.